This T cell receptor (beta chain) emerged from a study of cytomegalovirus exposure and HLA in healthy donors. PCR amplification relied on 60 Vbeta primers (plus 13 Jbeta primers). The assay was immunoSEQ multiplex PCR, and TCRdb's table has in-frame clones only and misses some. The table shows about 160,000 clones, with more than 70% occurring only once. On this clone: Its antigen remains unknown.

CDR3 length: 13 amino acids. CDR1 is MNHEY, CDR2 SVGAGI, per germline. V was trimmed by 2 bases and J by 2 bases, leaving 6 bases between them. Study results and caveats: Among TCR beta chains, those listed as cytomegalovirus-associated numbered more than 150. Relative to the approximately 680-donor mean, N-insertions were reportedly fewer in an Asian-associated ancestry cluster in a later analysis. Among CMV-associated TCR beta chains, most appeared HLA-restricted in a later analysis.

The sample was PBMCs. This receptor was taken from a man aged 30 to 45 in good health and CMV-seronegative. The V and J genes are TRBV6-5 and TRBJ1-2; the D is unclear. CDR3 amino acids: CASSYGGNYGYTF. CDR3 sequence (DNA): TGTGCCAGCAGTTACGGCGGAAACTATGGCTACACCTTC.